The T cell receptor beta chain described here comes from a study of metastatic and nonmetastatic thyroid tumors. Overall study context: The authors compared repertoires across blood and tumor or nodule tissue from malignant and benign thyroid patients. Study-wide results and limits: Patients with malignant thyroid tumors reportedly had significantly higher TCR beta diversity than those with benign nodules, in blood and tumor.

For this clone: The antigen is unknown.

Study processing details: CDR3 was compared across clinicopathological groups, and the resulting differences were used to build a distant-metastasis classifier for papillary thyroid cancer. TCRdb re-clonotyped the PCR reads via MiXCR. Here the V and J calls rest on TCRdb's processing, not on the authors' analysis. This table holds 3,500 to 5,000 clones, around 38% found once. Trimming left V 5 bases short and J 1 base short, with 9 bases between. The germline V gene encodes CDR1 SGHTA and CDR2 FQGNSA. This CDR3 is built from 13 residues. Nobody among the patients had been given any treatment before thyroid surgery.

This rearrangement joins TRBV7-2 to TRBJ2-7, with a weak D call TRBD1 (6 bases). The sequencing sample was made of tumor tissue. This clonotype originated in a male donor with papillary thyroid cancer or a benign thyroid nodule (not recorded which). Some clones in this sample may be carry-over from other donors' samples. The CDR3 DNA is TGTGCCAGCAGCAACGGACAGTCCTACGAGCAGTACTTC. It encodes CASSNGQSYEQYF.